This T cell receptor beta chain stems from a study of OX40 agonist ivuxolimab in advanced cancers. Study information: The drug used for patients, ivuxolimab, was an agonistic anti-OX40 (CD134) antibody. Recorded diagnoses for dose-escalation patients were hepatocellular carcinoma, melanoma, renal cell or head and neck cancer. Approximately 40% of patients had received prior checkpoint inhibitor therapy. Study-level points and caveats: Expanded clones tended on average to be more numerous among CD8+ T cells than CD4+.

Assay used: immunoSEQ multiplex PCR; TCRdb lists only in-frame clones, some missing. The sample includes tens of thousands of clones, 77% of them seen just once. As for this clone: Its specificity is not known.

The sequencing here drew on CD4+ or CD8+ T cells sorted from blood, taken in a trial of the OX40 agonist ivuxolimab. This TCR derives from an adult with an advanced solid tumor such as melanoma, head and neck, liver or kidney cancer.

This CDR3 reads CASSLKGQTNIQYF. The CDR3 region has the DNA TGTGCCAGCAGCCTAAAGGGACAGACAAACATTCAGTACTTC. The chain carries TRBV5-4 and TRBJ2-4, with 7 bases lining up with TRBD1. The CDR3 runs 14 residues. V shed 4 bases and J 6 bases; nucleotides not matched to a gene: 7. The germline gives CDR1 SGHNT, CDR2 YYREEE (reference sequence).